This TCR beta chain was sequenced for a study of blood T cell repertoires in COVID-19. As for the study in general: The study drew acute and convalescent COVID-19 samples from the United States, Italy and Spain. From T cells, B-cell-depleted T cells, or PBMCs came the material, which was cDNA or gDNA.

Authors' processing steps: Estimation of nucleated cell counts was performed using reference gene primer amplification. Clones were read by immunoSEQ multiplex PCR, and TCRdb kept only the in-frame ones, dropping some. The D gene and trimming were derived from the DNA, and the V and J assignments and clone size from that table. The data show around 160,000 clones, about 87% seen once. This CDR3 comprises 17 residues. V lost 6 bases and J 1 base, leaving 19 bases between the germline ends. Germline CDR1 reads MNHNY; CDR2 reads SVGAGI (reference sequence). V usage is TRBV6-6 and J usage is TRBJ2-1; D unclear. The sequenced sample consisted of peripheral blood. The sequence was obtained from an elderly man with acute or convalescent COVID-19. CDR3 nucleotides: TGTGCCAGCAGCCGACCCCAACGCCTGAGGTCCTACAATGAGCAGTTCTTC. It specifies CASSRPQRLRSYNEQFF.